A single sample gave rise to the 6 T cell receptor beta chains below, sequenced in a study of spatial heterogeneity in lung cancer (dated by TCRdb to the late 2010s). Library preparation was by 5' RACE. TCRdb shows the sequencer as NextSeq 500. TCRdb reran the public reads through fastp at Q25 and MiXCR, keeping productive beta chains. Rows are unified per CDR3 protein, each entry keeping the most common DNA and genes. The sample yields about 92,000 distinct CDR3 sequences; more than 10% were counted once. The ten biggest clones cover under 50% of the sample. According to the study, the label for this sample's time point signals: sample taken at primary tumor resection. Source: PBMCs, taken at surgery. The source is a male donor with early-stage non-small cell lung cancer.

This chain uses TRBV19 with TRBJ2-7, with D hard to call. CDR3 length: 14 amino acids. Germline V lookup: CDR1 LNHDA, CDR2 SQIVND (reference sequence). The V gene lost 5 bases and the J gene lost 0 bases, with 11 bases spanning the gap. The CDR3 is CASSARVASYEQYF. The CDR3 DNA reads as TGTGCCAGTAGTGCCCGGGTCGCCTCCTACGAGCAGTACTTC.

The rearrangement joins TRBV5-1 to TRBJ2-2, with 11 nucleotides matching TRBD2. This CDR3 is 16 amino acids long. CDR1 is SGHRS and CDR2 is YFSETQ in the germline V gene. V trimming: 0 bases; J trimming: 6 bases; junction bases outside the gene matches: 4. CDR3 amino acids: CASSLGLAGLAGELFF. In DNA form, the CDR3 reads TGCGCCAGCAGCTTGGGACTAGCGGGATTGGCCGGGGAGCTGTTTTTT. The complete variable domain, with remaining parts taken from reference TRBV5-1 and TRBJ2-2, reads KAGVTQTPRYLIKTRGQQVTLSCSPISGHRSVSWYQQTPGQGLQFLFEYFSETQRNKGNFPGRFSGRQFSNSRSEMNVSTLELGDSALYLCASSLGLAGLAGELFFGEGSRLTVL.

The chain employs TRBV2 and TRBJ2-5; D not certain. The CDR3 covers 14 residues. Germline V gene data show CDR1 as SNHLY and CDR2 as FYNNEI. V was trimmed by 7 bases and J by 2 bases, leaving 14 bases between them. The CDR3 sequence is CASISSGRQETQYF. As DNA, the CDR3 is TGTGCCAGCATTTCAAGTGGACGTCAAGAGACCCAGTACTTC.

This clonotype was counted a few times. The genes are TRBV20-1 and TRBJ2-2; D might be TRBD2 (6 bases). The germline V gene encodes CDR1 DFQATT and CDR2 SNEGSKA (reference sequence). The V end was cut by 0 bases, the J end by 6 bases, with 11 bases between. The CDR3 consists of 14 residues. CDR3 loop: CSAREARRAGELFF. As DNA, the CDR3 is TGCAGTGCTAGAGAAGCCCGGAGGGCCGGGGAGCTGTTTTTT.

The V call is TRBV25-1, the J call TRBJ1-2, with 8 positions matching TRBD1. Germline CDR1 MGHDK, CDR2 SYGVNS. The J segment lost 0 bases and the V segment lost 5 bases, leaving 8 bases of the junction unmatched. The CDR3 runs to 16 residues. The CDR3 nucleotides are TGTGCCAGCAGTCAAAACTCACAGGGGGCTAACTATGGCTACACCTTC. Its translation: CASSQNSQGANYGYTF.

The rearrangement links TRBV7-9 to TRBJ1-2, with D possibly TRBD1 on 5 matching bases. CDR1 and CDR2 (germline): SEHNR, FQNEAQ (reference sequence). This CDR3 is 12 amino acids long. V lost 3 bases, J lost 8 bases, and 10 bases lay in between. CDR3 nucleotides: TGTGCCAGCAGCTTCGGTCAGGGAGGCTACACCTTC. Its translation: CASSFGQGGYTF.